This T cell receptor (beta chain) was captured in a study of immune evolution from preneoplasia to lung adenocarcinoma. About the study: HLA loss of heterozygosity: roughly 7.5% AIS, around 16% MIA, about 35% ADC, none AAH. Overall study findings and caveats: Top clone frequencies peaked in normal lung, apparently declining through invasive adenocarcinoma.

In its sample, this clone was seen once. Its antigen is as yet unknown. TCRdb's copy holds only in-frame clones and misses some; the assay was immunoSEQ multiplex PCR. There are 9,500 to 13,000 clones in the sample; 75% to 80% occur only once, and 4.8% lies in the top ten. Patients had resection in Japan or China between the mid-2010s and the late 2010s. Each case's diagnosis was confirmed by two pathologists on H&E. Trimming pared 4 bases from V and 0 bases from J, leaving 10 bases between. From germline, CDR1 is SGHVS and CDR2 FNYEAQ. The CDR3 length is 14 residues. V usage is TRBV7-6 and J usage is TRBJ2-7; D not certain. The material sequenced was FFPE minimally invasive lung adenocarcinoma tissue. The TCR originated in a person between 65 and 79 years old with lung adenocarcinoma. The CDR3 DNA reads TGTGCCAGCAGCTCCGGTAGACTCTCCTACGAGCAGTACTTC. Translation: CASSSGRLSYEQYF.